This is a list of T cell receptor beta chains from one sample in a study of blood T cell repertoires in COVID-19. Sequencing was performed with immunoSEQ multiplex PCR; in TCRdb, only in-frame clones are kept and a portion is missing. The profile shows over 250,000 clones, approximately 88% of them singletons. Sequenced input: PBMCs or T cells enriched from blood (not recorded which). These receptors were obtained from a woman aged 18-30 years who had recovered from COVID-19. The CDR3 runs from the conserved cysteine through the conserved F or W. Each record gives: clone size, V gene, J gene, D gene, CDR3 protein, CDR3 DNA. The D gene is left open where the match is weak. Expanded clones get a size class; other rows say once, few or many, or leave the size out.

>once|TRBV7-2|TRBJ1-6|TRBD1
CASSFQPSGTGFSPLHF
TGTGCCAGCAGCTTCCAGCCGTCAGGGACAGGGTTTTCACCCCTCCACTTT
>-|TRBV5-1|TRBJ1-2|-
CASSLEAGPYYGYTF
TGCGCCAGCAGCTTGGAGGCAGGCCCCTACTATGGCTACACCTTC
>-|TRBV30|TRBJ2-7|TRBD1
CAWSRASGGSYEQYF
TGTGCCTGGAGTAGAGCGTCAGGGGGCTCCTACGAGCAGTACTTC
>-|TRBV4-3|TRBJ2-3|-
CASSQGDSDPRRYF
TGCGCCAGCAGCCAAGGGGACTCGGACCCACGGAGGTATTTT
>-|TRBV6-4|TRBJ2-1|TRBD2
CASSGTSGDYNEQFF
TGTGCCAGCAGTGGGACTAGCGGTGACTACAATGAGCAGTTCTTC
>-|TRBV5-1|TRBJ2-1|-
CASSTSGSYNEQFF
TGCGCCAGCAGCACAAGCGGCTCCTACAATGAGCAGTTCTTC
>-|TRBV9|TRBJ1-1|-
CASSGHITNTEAFF
TGTGCCAGCAGCGGACATATTACGAACACTGAAGCTTTCTTT
>-|TRBV7-3|TRBJ2-2|TRBD2
CASSPGLAGAGELFF
TGTGCCAGCAGCCCTGGGCTAGCGGGGGCCGGGGAGCTGTTTTTT
>few|TRBV28|TRBJ1-2|TRBD1
CASSSGQANYGYTF
TGTGCCAGCAGTTCGGGACAGGCGAACTATGGCTACACCTTC
>-|TRBV28|TRBJ2-7|TRBD1
CALRDRSSYEQYF
TGTGCCCTCAGGGACAGGAGCTCCTACGAGCAGTACTTC
>-|TRBV5-1|TRBJ1-1|-
CASSLWGGTEAFF
TGCGCCAGCAGCTTGTGGGGGGGCACTGAAGCTTTCTTT
>-|TRBV11-2|TRBJ2-5|TRBD1
CASSSNRGDQETQYF
TGTGCCAGCAGCTCCAACAGGGGGGACCAAGAGACCCAGTACTTC
>-|TRBV15|TRBJ1-1|-
CATSRVHMVEVNTEAFF
TGTGCCACCAGCAGAGTTCACATGGTGGAGGTAAACACTGAAGCTTTCTTT
>-|TRBV9|TRBJ2-7|TRBD2
CASSPGGGENEQYF
TGTGCCAGCAGCCCAGGCGGGGGGGAAAACGAGCAGTACTTC
>-|TRBV9|TRBJ2-5|TRBD2
CASSPTLFSGRSGVETQYF
TGTGCCAGCAGCCCTACCTTATTTAGCGGGAGGAGCGGGGTAGAGACCCAGTACTTC
>-|TRBV5-1|TRBJ2-1|TRBD2
CASSLGLADGNEQFF
TGCGCCAGCAGCTTGGGACTAGCGGACGGCAATGAGCAGTTCTTC
>-|TRBV24-1|TRBJ1-2|TRBD1
CATSDSTGTANYGYTF
TGTGCCACCAGTGATTCAACCGGGACAGCCAACTATGGCTACACCTTC
>-|TRBV9|TRBJ2-1|-
CASSVDSNEQFF
TGTGCCAGCAGCGTAGACAGCAATGAGCAGTTCTTC
>-|TRBV19|TRBJ2-7|TRBD2
CASSIQAGSYEQYF
TGTGCCAGTAGTATTCAAGCGGGGTCCTACGAGCAGTACTTC
>-|TRBV5-5|TRBJ1-1|-
CASRSLLNTEAFF
TGTGCCAGCAGGAGTTTATTGAACACTGAAGCTTTCTTT
>-|TRBV5-1|TRBJ2-1|TRBD2
CASSLDGTSGGNEQFF
TGCGCCAGCAGCTTGGACGGGACTAGCGGGGGGAATGAGCAGTTCTTC
>-|TRBV7-9|TRBJ1-1|-
CASSLGLRDTEAFF
TGTGCCAGCAGCTTGGGGTTGCGGGACACTGAAGCTTTCTTT
>-|TRBV7-2|TRBJ1-4|-
CASSLRVGAGGEKLFF
TGTGCCAGCAGCTTAAGGGTGGGCGCGGGGGGTGAAAAACTGTTTTTT
>-|TRBV23-1|TRBJ2-2|-
CATPRGSNTGELFF
TGCGCCACCCCCCGTGGGAGCAACACCGGGGAGCTGTTTTTT
>-|TRBV4-3|TRBJ1-2|TRBD1
CASSQVSQGARGYTF
TGCGCCAGCAGCCAAGTATCCCAGGGGGCGCGAGGCTACACCTTC
>many|TRBV6-2/TRBV6-3|TRBJ2-7|TRBD1
CASSYQGAAEQYF
TGTGCCAGCAGTTACCAGGGGGCGGCCGAGCAGTACTTC
>once|TRBV5-1|TRBJ1-2|TRBD1
CASSLGQGASGYTF
TGCGCCAGCAGCTTGGGGCAGGGGGCCTCTGGCTACACCTTC
>once|TRBV24-1|TRBJ1-5|-
CATSDWEGQPQHF
TGTGCCACCAGTGATTGGGAGGGACAGCCCCAGCATTTT
>-|TRBV7-2|TRBJ1-3|-
CASSLAAFSGNTIYF
TGTGCCAGCAGCTTAGCGGCTTTCTCTGGAAACACCATATATTTT
>-|TRBV13|TRBJ2-7|TRBD2
CASSLGLAGGDNEQYF
TGTGCCAGCAGCCTCGGACTAGCGGGAGGGGACAACGAGCAGTACTTC
>-|TRBV29-1|TRBJ2-1|-
CSVVGGLDEQFF
TGCAGCGTTGTGGGGGGGCTCGATGAGCAGTTCTTC
>few|TRBV6-6|TRBJ2-3|-
CASRIWLEDTQYF
TGTGCCAGCAGGATCTGGTTAGAAGATACGCAGTATTTT
>-|TRBV4-3|TRBJ1-2|-
CASSQGRQTFPSGYTF
TGCGCCAGCAGCCAAGGTAGACAGACGTTCCCAAGCGGCTACACCTTC
>-|TRBV9|TRBJ1-3|-
CASSVADSRSSGNTIYF
TGTGCCAGCAGCGTAGCAGACAGTCGAAGCTCTGGAAACACCATATATTTT
>once|TRBV7-9|TRBJ1-3|TRBD1
CASSFYGQGADGNTIYF
TGTGCCAGCAGCTTCTACGGACAGGGGGCGGATGGAAACACCATATATTTT
>few|TRBV18|TRBJ1-2|-
CASSVQDYGYTF
TGTGCCAGCTCGGTACAGGATTATGGCTACACCTTC
>few|TRBV11-2|TRBJ1-1|TRBD1
CASSSRDRDGAFF
TGTGCCAGCAGCTCCCGGGACAGGGATGGCGCTTTCTTT
>-|TRBV5-4|TRBJ2-1|TRBD2
CASSLGPSGGGNEQFF
TGTGCCAGCAGCTTGGGTCCTAGCGGGGGGGGAAATGAGCAGTTCTTC
>-|TRBV4-2|TRBJ2-7|-
CASSQAQPDEQYF
TGTGCCAGCAGCCAGGCCCAACCAGACGAGCAGTACTTC
>-|TRBV25-1|TRBJ2-1|-
CANREYNEQFF
TGTGCCAACCGAGAGTACAATGAGCAGTTCTTC
>once|TRBV28|TRBJ1-1|-
CASSLRGQMNTEAFF
TGTGCCAGCAGTCTTCGTGGACAGATGAACACTGAAGCTTTCTTT
>once|TRBV5-1|TRBJ1-2|TRBD1
CASSLGQGAAEYGYTF
TGCGCCAGCAGCTTGGGACAGGGGGCCGCTGAATATGGCTACACCTTC
>-|TRBV23-1|TRBJ1-6|TRBD1
CATGNSRQGARNSPLHF
TGCGCCACCGGAAATTCAAGACAGGGGGCGCGTAATTCACCCCTCCACTTT
>-|TRBV19|TRBJ2-1|-
CASSLDRSYNEQFF
TGTGCCAGTAGTCTAGACAGATCCTACAATGAGCAGTTCTTC
>-|TRBV5-1|TRBJ2-3|-
CASSPDGTTRGDTQYF
TGCGCCAGCAGCCCCGATGGGACAACAAGAGGAGATACGCAGTATTTT
>-|TRBV9|TRBJ2-1|TRBD2
CASSVSGGRYYNEQFF
TGTGCCAGCAGCGTAAGCGGCGGGAGATACTACAATGAGCAGTTCTTC
>-|TRBV7-9|TRBJ2-2|-
CASSDHQPLAANTGELFF
TGTGCCAGCAGCGACCATCAACCGCTGGCGGCGAACACCGGGGAGCTGTTTTTT
>-|TRBV11-2|TRBJ1-1|TRBD1
CASSYTTDRATEAFF
TGTGCCAGCAGCTATACAACAGACAGGGCGACTGAAGCTTTCTTT
>-|TRBV6-2/TRBV6-3|TRBJ2-7|TRBD2
CASSPKSTSGRGDEQYF
TGTGCCAGCAGTCCCAAATCGACTAGCGGGAGAGGCGACGAGCAGTACTTC
>-|TRBV4-1|TRBJ1-1|TRBD1
CASSLGQGFTEAFF
TGCGCCAGCAGCCTCGGACAGGGCTTTACTGAAGCTTTCTTT
>-|TRBV28|TRBJ2-7|TRBD1
CASSVMTGNYEQYF
TGTGCCAGCAGCGTCATGACAGGGAACTACGAGCAGTACTTC
>-|TRBV4-3|TRBJ1-1|-
CASSVGLRNTEAFF
TGCGCCAGCTCCGTGGGGCTTAGGAACACTGAAGCTTTCTTT
>many|TRBV4-1|TRBJ2-1|-
CASSQAPGSYNEQFF
TGCGCCAGCAGCCAAGCCCCGGGCTCCTACAATGAGCAGTTCTTC
>-|TRBV6-4|TRBJ2-5|TRBD1
CASSPTGTAGETQYF
TGTGCCAGCAGTCCTACCGGGACAGCTGGAGAGACCCAGTACTTC
>-|TRBV14|TRBJ2-1|TRBD2
CASSQQGLASYNEQFF
TGTGCCAGCAGCCAGCAGGGACTAGCGAGTTACAATGAGCAGTTCTTC
>-|TRBV6-6|TRBJ2-3|TRBD1
CASSQSHRGADTQYF
TGTGCCAGCAGTCAATCCCACAGGGGGGCAGATACGCAGTATTTT
>-|TRBV19|TRBJ2-3|TRBD2
CASSPRPAGGRSDTQYF
TGTGCCAGTAGTCCCAGACCAGCGGGAGGGCGAAGCGATACGCAGTATTTT
>-|TRBV28|TRBJ2-5|TRBD1
CASSPPYRGETQYF
TGTGCCAGCAGTCCGCCTTACAGGGGGGAGACCCAGTACTTC
>-|TRBV18|TRBJ1-1|TRBD1
CASSLNTGVNTEAFF
TGTGCCAGCTCACTCAACACAGGGGTGAACACTGAAGCTTTCTTT